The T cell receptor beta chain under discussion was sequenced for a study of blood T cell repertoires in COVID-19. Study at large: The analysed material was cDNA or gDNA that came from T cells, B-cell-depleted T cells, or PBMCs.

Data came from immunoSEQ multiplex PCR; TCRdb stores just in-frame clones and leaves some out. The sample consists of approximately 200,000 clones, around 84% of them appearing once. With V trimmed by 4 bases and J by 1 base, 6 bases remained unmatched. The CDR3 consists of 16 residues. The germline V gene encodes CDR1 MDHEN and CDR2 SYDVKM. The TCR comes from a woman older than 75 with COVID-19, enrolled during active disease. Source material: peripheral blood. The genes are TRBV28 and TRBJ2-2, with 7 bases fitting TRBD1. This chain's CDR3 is CASSSPDRRNTGELFF. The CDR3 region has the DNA TGTGCCAGCAGTTCCCCGGACAGGCGGAACACCGGGGAGCTGTTTTTT.